Listed here are 29 T cell receptor beta chains from one sample, sequenced in a study of shared clonotypes between healthy human individuals. TCRdb keeps only in-frame clones here, not all; method: immunoSEQ multiplex PCR. The sample yields roughly 300,000 clones, about 70% seen once. Sequenced sample: memory CD4+ T cells sorted from blood. Subset given: CD45RA-negative fraction. These receptors came from a man aged 25 to 40 in good health.

This chain uses TRBV19 with TRBJ2-3, with D unresolved. V lost 3 bases, J lost 4 bases, and 11 bases lay in between. This CDR3 spans 14 amino acids. Germline assignment: CDR1 LNHDA and CDR2 SQIVND (reference sequence). As DNA, the CDR3 is TGTGCCAGTAGTATGAGGCGAGGCGCAGATACGCAGTATTTT. This sequence encodes CASSMRRGADTQYF.

CDR3 bases: TGTGCCAGCAGTCCGCCGGGACAGAGAAACTACGAGCAGTACTTC. Protein product: CASSPPGQRNYEQYF. The chain couples TRBV27 to TRBJ2-7; 7 nucleotides line up with TRBD1. The ends lost 5 bases at V and 3 bases at J; junction bases unmatched: 10. The germline V gene encodes CDR1 MNHEY and CDR2 SMNVEV (reference sequence). This CDR3 has 15 amino acids.

As regards this clone: A much larger clone differs by one base, so this may be a read error. V and J are TRBV18 and TRBJ2-2, with D maybe TRBD2 (6 bases). The CDR3 has 17 residues. Germline V gene lookup returns CDR1 KGHSH and CDR2 LQKENI. The CDR3, as DNA: TGTGCCAGCTCACCGCCTAAAACGGGACTGAACACCGAGGAGCTGTTTTTT. Translating it yields CASSPPKTGLNTEELFF.

This clone was found once. A far more abundant clone sits one base away, making this likely a read error. This chain joins TRBV5-1 and TRBJ2-2, with D possibly TRBD1 on 5 matching bases. There are 16 residues in the CDR3. CDR1 SGHRS and CDR2 YFSETQ come from the germline V gene. CDR3 loop: CANSLDGAYNTGELFF. The CDR3 bases are TGCGCCAACAGCTTGGATGGGGCGTATAACACCGGGGAGCTGTTTTTT.

This clone appeared a few times. This chain links TRBV9 with TRBJ1-5, with D possibly TRBD1 on 5 matching bases. Germline V lookup: CDR1 SGDLS, CDR2 YYNGEE. The CDR3 length is 15 residues. The V gene lost 3 bases and the J gene lost 3 bases, with 13 bases spanning the gap. Written as DNA, the CDR3 is TGTGCCAGCAGCGCTGTTGACAGCCTCAATCAGCCCCAGCATTTT. Protein: CASSAVDSLNQPQHF.

The J gene is TRBJ2-1, the V gene TRBV2; TRBD2 agrees at 12 bases. The length of the CDR3 is 18 residues. J lost 4 bases, V lost 2 bases, and 9 bases had no gene match. CDR1 and CDR2 (germline): SNHLY, FYNNEI. DNA of the CDR3: TGTGCCAGCAGTGAAACGGGCCCACTAGCGGGAGGATACAATGAGCAGTTCTTC. Protein: CASSETGPLAGGYNEQFF.

This rearrangement joins TRBV28 to TRBJ2-1; 12 nucleotides match TRBD2. J lost 4 bases, V lost 7 bases, and 20 bases had no gene match. The CDR3 contains 20 residues. The germline V gene has CDR1 MDHEN and CDR2 SYDVKM. CDR3 loop: CASTSQGRLAGGPFYNEQFF. The CDR3 coding sequence is TGTGCCAGCACCTCGCAAGGTCGGCTAGCGGGAGGGCCGTTTTACAATGAGCAGTTCTTC.

Concerning this clone: A junction end diverges from the germline sequence, so it may reflect a read error. The V and J genes are TRBV5-1 and TRBJ1-1, with D unresolved. Germline CDR1 and CDR2: SGHRS and YFSETQ. The CDR3 contains 14 residues. CDR3 protein: CASSLAPGTVETFF. The DNA of the CDR3 is TGCGCCAGCAGCTTGGCCCCAGGCACGGTTGAAACTTTCTTT.

This clone came up many times. CDR3 residues: CASSPFGSGTHNEQFF. CDR3 DNA: TGTGCCAGCAGCCCCTTTGGTTCAGGGACTCACAATGAGCAGTTCTTC. This chain uses TRBV7-9 with TRBJ2-1; the D gene is possibly TRBD2 (6 bases). Germline lookup yields CDR1 SEHNR and CDR2 FQNEAQ (reference sequence). Trimming removed 5 bases from V and 5 bases from J, with 19 bases in between. The CDR3 covers 16 residues.

The genes are TRBV15 and TRBJ1-2; TRBD1 matches 8 bases. V was clipped by 5 bases and J by 4 bases; unmatched bases: 3. Germline-derived CDR1 and CDR2 are LNHNV and YYDKDF (reference sequence). The CDR3 is 13 amino acids. The CDR3 reads CATSGTGGYGYTF. The CDR3 DNA follows: TGTGCCACCAGCGGAACAGGGGGCTATGGCTACACCTTC.

This clone was seen only once. The rearrangement uses TRBV2 and TRBJ2-3; TRBD2 matches at 11 bases. Germline V gene sequence: CDR1 SNHLY, CDR2 FYNNEI. The CDR3 spans 15 residues. The V gene end was trimmed by 4 bases and the J gene end by 2 bases; junction bases not matched to a gene: 2. CDR3 nucleotides: TGTGCCAGCAGTGGACTAGCGGGACACACAGATACGCAGTATTTT. Its translation is CASSGLAGHTDTQYF.

The chain is built from TRBV19 and TRBJ1-1; maybe TRBD1 (5 bases). The ends were cut back, 8 bases at V and 1 base at J, with 20 bases in the middle. The CDR3 consists of 16 residues. The germline gives CDR1 LNHDA, CDR2 SQIVND (reference sequence). CDR3 bases: TGTGCCAGTGGCGGTGGCCTGACAGAATGGAACACTGAAGCTTTCTTT. Translating gives CASGGGLTEWNTEAFF.

J is TRBJ1-5 and V is TRBV13, with a possible D match to TRBD1 (5 bases). Germline V CDR1 and CDR2: PRHDT, FYEKMQ (reference sequence). This CDR3 contains 11 residues. V lost 6 bases and J lost 7, with 7 bases in between. This CDR3 is CASRRGQPQHF. For the CDR3, the DNA is TGTGCCAGCAGACGGGGCCAGCCCCAGCATTTT.

This clone was found once. The CDR3: CASSFQRQLSGREVYEQYF. In DNA form, the CDR3 reads TGTGCCAGCAGCTTCCAGCGTCAACTTAGCGGGAGGGAAGTCTACGAGCAGTACTTC. V and J are TRBV7-2 and TRBJ2-7, with 11 bases aligning to TRBD2. The V segment lost 3 bases and the J segment 3 bases; nucleotides outside the gene matches: 16. CDR1 and CDR2 (germline): SGHTA, FQGNSA. The CDR3 has 19 residues.

CDR3 in DNA: TGTGCCAGCAGCTTAGTAAGCGGACAGAGCACAGATACGCAGTATTTT. It codes for CASSLVSGQSTDTQYF. The V call is TRBV11-2, the J call TRBJ2-3, with D perhaps TRBD1 (6 bases). This CDR3 is built from 16 residues. Germline CDR1 and CDR2: SGHAT and FQNNGV. Trimming removed 1 base from V and 0 bases from J, with 11 bases in between. Variable domain in full (rest from reference TRBV11-2 and TRBJ2-3): EAGVAQSPRYKIIEKRQSVAFWCNPISGHATLYWYQQILGQGPKLLIQFQNNGVVDDSQLPKDRFSAERLKGVDSTLKIQPAKLEDSAVYLCASSLVSGQSTDTQYFGPGTRLTVL.

The genes are TRBV6-5 and TRBJ2-3; D is possibly TRBD1 (6 bases). This CDR3 is built from 14 residues. Trimming took 5 bases from V and 6 from J, leaving 15 bases between them. Germline loops: CDR1 MNHEY, CDR2 SVGAGI. Written as DNA, the CDR3 is TGTGCCAGCAGTGCGAGGACAGCGGAGGATACGCAGTATTTT. Translating it yields CASSARTAEDTQYF.

In its sample, this clone was seen a few times. The gene calls are TRBV10-2 and TRBJ2-2; tentatively, D is TRBD2 (5 bases). The CDR3 is 15 amino acids. Germline V CDR1 and CDR2: WSHSY, SAAADI. The V end lost 8 bases, the J end lost 0 bases, and 13 bases lay between the germline ends. CDR3 DNA: TGCGCCAGCCTTCCCGGGGTCCCGAACACCGGGGAGCTGTTTTTT. Amino acid sequence: CASLPGVPNTGELFF.

This chain links TRBV28 with TRBJ2-1, with 9 nucleotides matching TRBD2. The length of the CDR3 is 14 residues. The junction had 10 bases not matched to a gene; V was cut back by 10 bases and J by 6 bases. The germline CDR1 and CDR2 sequences are MDHEN and SYDVKM. CDR3 region: CATEFSGRANEQFF. For the CDR3, the DNA is TGTGCCACTGAATTTAGCGGGAGAGCCAATGAGCAGTTCTTC.

The chain links TRBV11-2 to TRBJ1-1; no firm D call. V was pared by 4 bases and J by 7 bases, with 10 bases between. Germline CDR1 and CDR2: SGHAT and FQNNGV. The CDR3 covers 12 residues. This chain's CDR3 is CASSSAGIEAFF. CDR3 nucleotide sequence: TGTGCCAGCAGCTCGGCGGGGATTGAAGCTTTCTTT.

The genes are TRBV4-3 and TRBJ2-1; maybe TRBD1 (6 bases). Trimming shortened V by 2 bases and J by 4 bases, and 15 bases separated the two germline ends. The germline V gene has CDR1 LGHNA and CDR2 YSLEER. CDR3 length equals 16 residues. The CDR3 is CASSQIRDNPYNEQFF. The DNA of the CDR3 is TGCGCCAGCAGCCAAATCCGGGACAACCCATACAATGAGCAGTTCTTC.

V is TRBV19 and J is TRBJ2-1; 7 bases line up with TRBD2. Germline V gives CDR1 LNHDA, CDR2 SQIVND (reference sequence). J was trimmed by 14 bases and V by 4 bases; bases with no gene match: 8. The CDR3 is 12 residues long. CDR3 sequence: CASSTLGGVEFF. Here the CDR3 DNA reads TGTGCCAGTAGTACTCTGGGGGGGGTTGAGTTCTTC.

The chain recombines TRBV6-5 with TRBJ1-2; unclear D gene. Between the trimmed V and J ends, which lost 6 bases and 2 bases, there was a span of 13 bases. Germline V gene data show CDR1 as MNHEY and CDR2 as SVGAGI. There are 14 residues in the CDR3. The CDR3 sequence is CASSPKLENYGYTF. CDR3 nucleotides: TGTGCCAGCAGCCCCAAACTTGAAAACTATGGCTACACCTTC.

The rearrangement uses TRBV9 and TRBJ1-1; no firm D call. Trimming shortened V by 3 bases and J by 5 bases, and 11 bases separated the two germline ends. The CDR3 spans 13 residues. CDR1 is SGDLS, CDR2 YYNGEE, per germline. The DNA for the CDR3 is TGTGCCAGCAGCGGAGCCACGCTTACTGAAGCTTTCTTT. Protein: CASSGATLTEAFF.

The rearrangement uses TRBV18 and TRBJ2-7; possible D gene TRBD2, 6 bases. V shed 6 bases and J shed 4 bases, with 16 bases lying between them. The CDR3 contains 14 residues. Germline V gene data show CDR1 as KGHSH and CDR2 as LQKENI. In nucleotides, the CDR3 is TGTGCCAGCTCCCGGGGGTCAGGTGGATACGAGCAGTACTTC. This gives the protein CASSRGSGGYEQYF.

V is TRBV6-5 and J is TRBJ1-1; D remains ambiguous. Germline loops: CDR1 MNHEY, CDR2 SVGAGI. V lost 8 bases and J lost 3, with 10 bases in between. This CDR3 region has 12 residues. The CDR3 DNA sequence: TGTGCCAGCCATCGGACGGACACTGAAGCTTTCTTT. Its protein is CASHRTDTEAFF.

A few counts support this clone. The gene calls are TRBV11-2 and TRBJ2-4; possible D gene TRBD1, 5 bases. CDR3 length: 15 amino acids. Germline CDR1 and CDR2: SGHAT and FQNNGV. The V gene lost 5 bases and the J gene lost 6 bases, with 17 bases spanning the gap. CDR3 nucleotide sequence: TGTGCCAGCAGCGAAAACACAGGTCCGGGAAACATTCAGTACTTC. It encodes CASSENTGPGNIQYF. Full variable domain (rest looked up from reference TRBV11-2 and TRBJ2-4): EAGVAQSPRYKIIEKRQSVAFWCNPISGHATLYWYQQILGQGPKLLIQFQNNGVVDDSQLPKDRFSAERLKGVDSTLKIQPAKLEDSAVYLCASSENTGPGNIQYFGAGTRLSVL.

This sequence joins TRBV5-4 and TRBJ1-3; D is unclear. This CDR3 has 14 residues. In germline, CDR1 is SGHNT, CDR2 YYREEE (reference sequence). With 4 bases removed from V and 4 bases from J, the gap between germline ends came to 12 bases. The CDR3 reads CASSRSSTGNTIYF. The CDR3 bases are TGTGCCAGCAGCCGAAGTAGTACGGGAAACACCATATATTTT.

The chain couples TRBV10-1 to TRBJ2-3, with D possibly TRBD2 on 5 matching bases. CDR3 length equals 14 residues. CDR1 is WNHNN, CDR2 SYGVQD, per germline (reference sequence). The V and J ends lost 6 bases and 2 bases respectively, with 12 bases between them. The CDR3 region has the DNA TGCGCCAGCAGCCCAGACGGGGACACAGATACGCAGTATTTT. This translates into CASSPDGDTDTQYF.

For the CDR3, the DNA is TGTGCCATCAGTGTGTTGGGTCAAGGAGAGACCCAGTACTTC. Amino acid sequence: CAISVLGQGETQYF. The chain joins TRBV10-3 to TRBJ2-5, with no clear D. V was cut by 4 bases and J by 4 bases, with 13 bases left in between. The germline gives CDR1 ENHRY, CDR2 SYGVKD. This CDR3 spans 14 amino acids.